These T cell receptor beta chains were read from a single sample in a study of blood T cell repertoires in COVID-19. Only in-frame clones appear in the TCRdb table, and some are missing; sequencing was by immunoSEQ multiplex PCR. This table holds about half a million clones, 70% to 90% found once. Sequencing input: peripheral blood. The source of these receptors is a human donor in a cohort sampled during active COVID-19. The CDR3 runs from the conserved cysteine through the conserved F or W. The order of the fields is J gene, V gene, D gene, clone size, CDR3 DNA, CDR3 protein. The D gene is left open where the match is weak. Rows give clone size only sometimes, using once, few, many, or a class for an expanded clone.

j_call: TRBJ2-7
v_call: TRBV7-7
d_call: .
clone_size: .
cdr3_nt: TGTGCTAGCAGCTTAGCGGGACAGGGAAACTACGAGCAGTACTTC
cdr3_aa: CASSLAGQGNYEQYF

j_call: TRBJ1-2
v_call: TRBV19
d_call: TRBD1
clone_size: .
cdr3_nt: TGTGCCAGCAGGGACAGGAGTACCAAGGACTATGGCTACACCTTC
cdr3_aa: CASRDRSTKDYGYTF

j_call: TRBJ1-6
v_call: TRBV6-6
d_call: .
clone_size: .
cdr3_nt: TGTGCCAGCAGTTCCCTACTCGGACAGTATAATTCACCCCTCCACTTT
cdr3_aa: CASSSLLGQYNSPLHF

j_call: TRBJ1-5
v_call: TRBV27
d_call: TRBD1
clone_size: .
cdr3_nt: TGTGCCAGCAGACCACAGGGGAGAGGCAATCAGCCCCAGCATTTT
cdr3_aa: CASRPQGRGNQPQHF

j_call: TRBJ2-3
v_call: TRBV7-2
d_call: TRBD2
clone_size: .
cdr3_nt: TGTGCCAGCAGCTTAGATGCGGGAGCGTCCACAGATACGCAGTATTTT
cdr3_aa: CASSLDAGASTDTQYF

j_call: TRBJ1-1
v_call: TRBV30
d_call: TRBD1
clone_size: .
cdr3_nt: TGTGCCTGGAATCGGGACAGGGAGAACACTGAAGCTTTCTTT
cdr3_aa: CAWNRDRENTEAFF

j_call: TRBJ1-1
v_call: TRBV18
d_call: .
clone_size: .
cdr3_nt: TGTGCCAGCTCGCAGCAGGGCAGTGAAGCTTTCTTT
cdr3_aa: CASSQQGSEAFF

j_call: TRBJ2-3
v_call: TRBV6-5
d_call: .
clone_size: once
cdr3_nt: TGTGCCAGCAGTAGCCATCTAGCGGATACGCAGTATTTT
cdr3_aa: CASSSHLADTQYF

j_call: TRBJ1-6
v_call: TRBV25-1
d_call: TRBD1
clone_size: .
cdr3_nt: TGTGCCAGCACGACAACCAGTGCGGGACAGCTTAATTCACCCCTCCACTTT
cdr3_aa: CASTTTSAGQLNSPLHF

j_call: TRBJ2-5
v_call: TRBV11-3
d_call: .
clone_size: .
cdr3_nt: TGTGCCAGCAGCTTAGCAGGCAGGGGAGACCAAGAGACCCAGTACTTC
cdr3_aa: CASSLAGRGDQETQYF

j_call: TRBJ2-1
v_call: TRBV20-1
d_call: TRBD2
clone_size: .
cdr3_nt: TGCAGTGCTAGTATAGCGGGAGTCGGAAATGAGCAGTTCTTC
cdr3_aa: CSASIAGVGNEQFF

j_call: TRBJ1-6
v_call: TRBV10-1
d_call: TRBD1
clone_size: .
cdr3_nt: TGCGCCAGCAGTGAGACAGGGGGTAATGGAAATTCACCCCTCCACTTT
cdr3_aa: CASSETGGNGNSPLHF

j_call: TRBJ2-5
v_call: TRBV30
d_call: .
clone_size: .
cdr3_nt: TGTGCCTGGAGGAGGCCCATGGAGGAAGAGACCCAGTACTTC
cdr3_aa: CAWRRPMEEETQYF

j_call: TRBJ1-1
v_call: TRBV5-6
d_call: TRBD1
clone_size: .
cdr3_nt: TGTGCCAGCAGCTTGGCGGCAGGGGGTGTGAAAGCTTTCTTT
cdr3_aa: CASSLAAGGVKAFF

j_call: TRBJ2-1
v_call: TRBV29-1
d_call: .
clone_size: .
cdr3_nt: TGCAGCTCCGAGCGGACCGGACCCCAGTTCTTC
cdr3_aa: CSSERTGPQFF

j_call: TRBJ1-1
v_call: TRBV6-2/TRBV6-3
d_call: TRBD1
clone_size: .
cdr3_nt: TGTGCCAGCAGCGGAGGTCTGGCCGGGACAGAGAACACTGAAGCTTTCTTT
cdr3_aa: CASSGGLAGTENTEAFF

j_call: TRBJ2-1
v_call: TRBV7-2
d_call: .
clone_size: .
cdr3_nt: TGTGCCAGCAGCTTAGGGGGGGGCGATGAGCAGTTCTTC
cdr3_aa: CASSLGGGDEQFF

j_call: TRBJ2-3
v_call: TRBV18
d_call: .
clone_size: .
cdr3_nt: TGTGCCAGCTCACGACTAGAGGTCACAGATACGCAGTATTTT
cdr3_aa: CASSRLEVTDTQYF

j_call: TRBJ1-6
v_call: TRBV14
d_call: .
clone_size: .
cdr3_nt: TGTGCCAGCAGTCTAAGGGGGGGGGATTCACCCCTCCACTTT
cdr3_aa: CASSLRGGDSPLHF

j_call: TRBJ2-7
v_call: TRBV5-1
d_call: .
clone_size: .
cdr3_nt: TGCGCCAGCAGAGGCGGCTACTCTAACCACGAGCAGTACTTC
cdr3_aa: CASRGGYSNHEQYF

j_call: TRBJ1-2
v_call: TRBV6-5
d_call: .
clone_size: .
cdr3_nt: TGTGCCAGCAGTTACCCTATAGGACAGTATAACTATGGCTACACCTTC
cdr3_aa: CASSYPIGQYNYGYTF

j_call: TRBJ2-5
v_call: TRBV28
d_call: .
clone_size: .
cdr3_nt: TGTGCCAGCAGTAGCGTCCAAGAGACCCAGTACTTC
cdr3_aa: CASSSVQETQYF

j_call: TRBJ2-6
v_call: TRBV27
d_call: .
clone_size: few
cdr3_nt: TGTGCCAGCAGTTTGGAACAGAGCTCTGGGGCCAACGTCCTGACTTTC
cdr3_aa: CASSLEQSSGANVLTF

j_call: TRBJ2-5
v_call: TRBV19
d_call: .
clone_size: .
cdr3_nt: TGTGCCAGTAACCCGAGGATAGGGGACTACCAAGAGACCCAGTACTTC
cdr3_aa: CASNPRIGDYQETQYF

j_call: TRBJ2-3
v_call: TRBV24-1
d_call: .
clone_size: .
cdr3_nt: TGTGCCACCAGTGCCCCCGGACGGGGGGATACGCAGTATTTT
cdr3_aa: CATSAPGRGDTQYF

j_call: TRBJ2-1
v_call: TRBV24-1
d_call: .
clone_size: .
cdr3_nt: TGTGCCACCAGTGATCGGAAAAGGGGGTACAATGAGCAGTTCTTC
cdr3_aa: CATSDRKRGYNEQFF

j_call: TRBJ1-3
v_call: TRBV2
d_call: TRBD1
clone_size: .
cdr3_nt: TGTGCCAGCAGGCCACAGGGGTCTGGAAACACCATATATTTT
cdr3_aa: CASRPQGSGNTIYF

j_call: TRBJ1-5
v_call: TRBV28
d_call: .
clone_size: .
cdr3_nt: TGTGCCAGCATTTCTAACGTCGATCAGCCCCAGCATTTT
cdr3_aa: CASISNVDQPQHF

j_call: TRBJ1-2
v_call: TRBV7-2
d_call: TRBD1
clone_size: once
cdr3_nt: TGTGCCAGCAGCCCCGGGACAGTGTATGGCTACACCTTC
cdr3_aa: CASSPGTVYGYTF